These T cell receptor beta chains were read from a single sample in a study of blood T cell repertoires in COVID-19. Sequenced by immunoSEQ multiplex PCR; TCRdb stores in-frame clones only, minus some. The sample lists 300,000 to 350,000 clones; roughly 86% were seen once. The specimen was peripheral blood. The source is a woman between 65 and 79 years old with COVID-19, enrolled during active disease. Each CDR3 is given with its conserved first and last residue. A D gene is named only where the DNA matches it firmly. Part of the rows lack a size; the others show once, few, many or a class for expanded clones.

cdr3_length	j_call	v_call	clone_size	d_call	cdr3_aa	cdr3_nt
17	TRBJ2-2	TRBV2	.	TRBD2	CASRRTSGGAITGELFF	TGTGCCAGCAGGAGGACTAGCGGGGGGGCTATCACCGGGGAGCTGTTTTTT
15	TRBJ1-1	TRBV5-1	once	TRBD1	CASSVWTGGFTEAFF	TGCGCCAGCAGCGTATGGACAGGGGGCTTCACTGAAGCTTTCTTT
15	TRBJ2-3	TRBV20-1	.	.	CSASILRGADYTQYF	TGCAGTGCTAGTATCCTCCGGGGGGCCGATTATACGCAGTATTTT
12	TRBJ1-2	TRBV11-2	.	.	CASSPDTAGYTF	TGTGCCAGCAGCCCCGACACGGCTGGCTACACCTTC
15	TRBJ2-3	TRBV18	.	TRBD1	CASGIDRGDTDTQYF	TGTGCCAGCGGAATCGACAGGGGGGACACAGATACGCAGTATTTT
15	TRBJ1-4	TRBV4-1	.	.	CASSQGGETNEKLFF	TGCGCCAGCAGCCAAGGTGGAGAGACTAATGAAAAACTGTTTTTT
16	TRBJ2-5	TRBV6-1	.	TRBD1	CASSEAQGVRAETQYF	TGTGCCAGCAGTGAAGCCCAGGGGGTCCGAGCAGAGACCCAGTACTTC
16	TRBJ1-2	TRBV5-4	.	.	CASSPGGKTSNYGYTF	TGTGCCAGCAGCCCCGGGGGGAAGACCAGTAACTATGGCTACACCTTC
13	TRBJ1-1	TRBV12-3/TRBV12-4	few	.	CASSLRLNTEAFF	TGTGCCAGCAGTTTACGGTTGAACACTGAAGCTTTCTTT
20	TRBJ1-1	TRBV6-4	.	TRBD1	CASREKAETGADCLNTEAFF	TGTGCCAGCAGGGAGAAAGCGGAAACAGGGGCGGACTGTTTGAACACTGAAGCTTTCTTT
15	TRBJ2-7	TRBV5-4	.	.	CASSLSARGRHEQYF	TGTGCCAGCAGCTTATCGGCCAGGGGAAGGCACGAGCAGTACTTC
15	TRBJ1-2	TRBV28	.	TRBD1	CASSFRGQVGYGYTF	TGTGCCAGCAGTTTCCGCGGACAGGTCGGCTATGGCTACACCTTC
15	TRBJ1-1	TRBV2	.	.	CASSDRRGGETEAFF	TGTGCCAGCAGTGACAGACGAGGGGGAGAGACTGAAGCTTTCTTT
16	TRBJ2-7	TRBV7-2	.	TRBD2	CASSTQTSGGAYEQYF	TGTGCCAGCAGCACCCAGACTAGCGGGGGTGCCTACGAGCAGTACTTC
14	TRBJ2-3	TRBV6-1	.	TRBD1	CASSEATGESTQYF	TGTGCCAGCAGTGAAGCAACAGGGGAGAGTACGCAGTATTTT
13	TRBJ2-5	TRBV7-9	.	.	CASSLQGSETQYF	TGTGCCAGCAGCTTACAGGGGTCAGAGACCCAGTACTTC
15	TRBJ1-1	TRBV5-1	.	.	CASSLPYGPLTEAFF	TGCGCCAGCAGCTTACCCTACGGTCCACTGACTGAAGCTTTCTTT
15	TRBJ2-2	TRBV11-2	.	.	CASSFNRVTTGELFF	TGTGCCAGCAGCTTCAACAGGGTGACCACCGGGGAGCTGTTTTTT
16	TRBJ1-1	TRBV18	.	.	CASSLQRLLLNTEAFF	TGTGCCAGCTCACTCCAAAGACTCCTGCTGAACACTGAAGCTTTCTTT
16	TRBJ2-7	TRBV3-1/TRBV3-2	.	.	CASSPTVGGGGYEQYF	TGTGCCAGCAGCCCCACTGTCGGGGGAGGGGGCTACGAGCAGTACTTC
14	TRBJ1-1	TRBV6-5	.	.	CASSYKGGLTEAFF	TGTGCCAGCAGTTACAAGGGGGGGCTCACTGAAGCTTTCTTT
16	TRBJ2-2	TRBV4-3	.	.	CASSQRTGGGSGELFF	TGCGCCAGCAGCCAGAGGACAGGTGGGGGGTCCGGGGAGCTGTTTTTT
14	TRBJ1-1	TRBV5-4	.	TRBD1	CASRRDRATGEAFF	TGTGCCAGCAGACGGGACAGGGCGACGGGGGAAGCTTTCTTT
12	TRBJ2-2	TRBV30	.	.	CAWSGEGGELFF	TGTGCCTGGAGTGGAGAGGGCGGGGAGCTGTTTTTT
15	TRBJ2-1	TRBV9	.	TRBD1	CASSAGTGSHNEQFF	TGTGCCAGCAGCGCCGGGACAGGGAGTCACAATGAGCAGTTCTTC
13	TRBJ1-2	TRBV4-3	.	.	CASSQQGLRGYTF	TGCGCCAGCAGCCAACAGGGATTACGGGGCTACACCTTC
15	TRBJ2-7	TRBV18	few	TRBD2	CASSPVAGGPSEQYF	TGTGCCAGCTCACCAGTAGCGGGGGGGCCGAGCGAGCAGTACTTC
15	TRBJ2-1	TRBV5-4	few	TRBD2	CASSLAGGLYNEQFF	TGTGCCAGCAGCTTGGCTGGGGGACTATACAATGAGCAGTTCTTC
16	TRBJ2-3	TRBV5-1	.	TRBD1	CASGQGNAPSTDTQYF	TGCGCCAGCGGACAGGGGAATGCCCCAAGCACAGATACGCAGTATTTT
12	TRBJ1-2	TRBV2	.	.	CALGAGLHGYTF	TGTGCATTAGGGGCGGGGTTACATGGCTACACCTTC
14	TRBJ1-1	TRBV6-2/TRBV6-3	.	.	CASSPGSSYTEAFF	TGTGCCAGCAGCCCCGGGTCCAGTTACACTGAAGCTTTCTTT